The subject of this entry is one TCR beta chain. A read error may be the cause here, since a much bigger clone is one base away. The sample belongs to a study of blood T cells in healthy people across ages. Isolated PBMCs totaled at least 6.5 million in each sample. Per sample, at least 5 micrograms of total RNA were extracted. The germline gives CDR1 MGHRA, CDR2 YSYEKL. The CDR3 consists of 14 residues. Combining a sample-barcoded 5' primer with a J-beta primer mix, a second PCR ran for roughly 7 to 11 cycles. TCRdb recomputed calls from the 5' RACE reads with MiXCR, one row per CDR3 protein. Found here are about 780,000 distinct CDR3 sequences, about 45% of them singletons; the top ten hold around 18%.

The chain joins TRBV4-1 to TRBJ1-2, with D unclear. The sample comprised blood. The sequence derives from a man older than 75 in good health. The chain's CDR3 is CASSQERGNYDYTF. The CDR3 DNA sequence: TGCGCCAGCAGCCAAGAACGGGGTAACTATGACTACACCTTC.